The clone carrying this TCR beta chain was counted ten times or more. Using RNA transcripts, the TCR beta CDR3 regions were amplified. First-round RT-PCR employed HTBI primers, with a second-round multiplex PCR after it. TCRdb independently ran MiXCR on the multiplex PCR reads; one entry per CDR3 protein. The sample includes about 620,000 distinct CDR3 sequences, about 20% of them seen just once. This sample is drawn from a study of Graves' ophthalmopathy and Graves' hyperthyroidism. The sample was peripheral blood. The receptor was derived from a woman between 18 and 30 years old with stable Graves' hyperthyroidism. Some clones in this sample may be carry-over from other donors' samples.

For the CDR3, the DNA is TGTGCCTGGAGTTTAGGGGGGAACACTGAAGCTTTCTTT. Its protein product is CAWSLGGNTEAFF. The chain has TRBV30 and TRBJ1-1; maybe TRBD1 (6 bases). V was clipped by 2 bases and J by 1 base, with 8 bases between them. Germline V gene sequence: CDR1 GTSNPN, CDR2 SVGIG (reference sequence). The CDR3 is 13 residues long.